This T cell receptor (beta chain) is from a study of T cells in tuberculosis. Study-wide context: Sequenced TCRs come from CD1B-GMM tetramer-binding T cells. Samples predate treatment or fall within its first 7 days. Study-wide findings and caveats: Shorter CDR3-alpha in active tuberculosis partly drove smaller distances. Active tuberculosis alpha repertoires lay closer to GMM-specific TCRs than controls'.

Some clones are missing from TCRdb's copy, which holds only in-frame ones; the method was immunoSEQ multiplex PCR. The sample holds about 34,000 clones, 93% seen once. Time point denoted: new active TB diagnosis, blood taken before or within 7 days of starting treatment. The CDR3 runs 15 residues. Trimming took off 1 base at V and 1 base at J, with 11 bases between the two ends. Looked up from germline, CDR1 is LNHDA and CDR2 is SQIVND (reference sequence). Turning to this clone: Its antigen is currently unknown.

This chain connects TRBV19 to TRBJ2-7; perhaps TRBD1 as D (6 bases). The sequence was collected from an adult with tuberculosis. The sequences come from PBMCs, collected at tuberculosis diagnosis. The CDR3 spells CASSIADRPSYEQYF. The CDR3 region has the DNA TGTGCCAGTAGTATAGCCGACAGGCCGTCCTACGAGCAGTACTTC.